The clone carrying this T cell receptor beta chain was seen more than once but under ten times. Its antigen is undetermined. This record belongs to a study of T-cell reconstitution after alpha-beta-depleted transplantation in children. Trimming took 3 bases from V and 4 from J; bases not matched to a gene: 1. This CDR3 has 14 amino acids. Germline CDR1 and CDR2: LGHNA and YSLEER. Library preparation (for TCRbeta) was performed with unique molecular identifiers. TCRdb reprocessed the PCR reads via MiXCR and lists one record per CDR3 protein. The table records 130,000 to 150,000 distinct CDR3 sequences, 8.5% to 10% of them present only once. Study findings and constraints: Surviving thymic progenitors and recipient T cells were the source of high TCRbeta diversity at day 60 in some patients.

This chain connects TRBV4-3 to TRBJ2-5, with 11 bases aligning to TRBD1. This receptor was obtained from a female patient aged 2 to 10 who had a stem cell transplant for congenital amegakaryocytic thrombocytopenia, so the T cells may come from the graft donor. This specimen consisted of PBMCs, mostly from graft donor cells, obtained 180 days after TCRalphabeta/CD19-depleted stem cell transplant. Here the CDR3 DNA reads TGCGCCAGCAGCCAGGACAGGGGGCGAGAGACCCAGTACTTC. Its protein is CASSQDRGRETQYF.